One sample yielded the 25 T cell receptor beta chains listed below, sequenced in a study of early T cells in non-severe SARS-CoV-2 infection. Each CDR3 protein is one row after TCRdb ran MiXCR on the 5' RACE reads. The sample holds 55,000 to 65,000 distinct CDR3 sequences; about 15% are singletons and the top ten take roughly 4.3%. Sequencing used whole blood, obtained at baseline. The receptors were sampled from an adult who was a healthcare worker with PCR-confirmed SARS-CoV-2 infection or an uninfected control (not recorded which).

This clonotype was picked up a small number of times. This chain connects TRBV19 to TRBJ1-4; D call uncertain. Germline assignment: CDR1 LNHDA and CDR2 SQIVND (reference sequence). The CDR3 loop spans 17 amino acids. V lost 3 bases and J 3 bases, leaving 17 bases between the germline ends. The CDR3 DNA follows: TGTGCCAGTAGTATTAGTCCTTCGGATCAAGCTAATGAAAAACTGTTTTTT. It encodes CASSISPSDQANEKLFF.

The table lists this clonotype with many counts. In DNA form, the CDR3 reads TGTGCCAGCAGCGTAGGGCCGGGATTCGAGCAGTACTTC. Translating it yields CASSVGPGFEQYF. The chain couples TRBV9 to TRBJ2-7; maybe TRBD2 (5 bases). The CDR3 covers 13 residues. Germline CDR1 reads SGDLS; CDR2 reads YYNGEE. The V gene lost 0 bases and the J gene lost 6 bases, with 10 bases spanning the gap. Full variable domain (missing parts from reference TRBV9 and TRBJ2-7): DSGVTQTPKHLITATGQRVTLRCSPRSGDLSVYWYQQSLDQGLQFLIQYYNGEERAKGNILERFSAQQFPDLHSELNLSSLELGDSALYFCASSVGPGFEQYFGPGTRLTVT.

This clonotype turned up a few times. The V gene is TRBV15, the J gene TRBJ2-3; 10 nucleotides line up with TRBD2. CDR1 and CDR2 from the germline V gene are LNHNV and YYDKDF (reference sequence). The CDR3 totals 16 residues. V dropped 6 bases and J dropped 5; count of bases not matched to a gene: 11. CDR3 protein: CATRSGLASTQDTQYF. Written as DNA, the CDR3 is TGTGCCACCAGGTCGGGACTAGCGAGTACCCAAGATACGCAGTATTTT.

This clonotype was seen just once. Written as DNA, the CDR3 is TGCAGTGCTAGTAGACTAGCGGGAATTTCCTACAATGAGCAGTTCTTC. Translation gives CSASRLAGISYNEQFF. V is TRBV20-1 and J is TRBJ2-1; 11 bases line up with TRBD2. The V and J ends lost 3 bases and 1 base, in that order; junction bases with no gene match: 5. Germline lookup yields CDR1 DFQATT and CDR2 SNEGSKA (reference sequence). The CDR3 is 16 amino acids.

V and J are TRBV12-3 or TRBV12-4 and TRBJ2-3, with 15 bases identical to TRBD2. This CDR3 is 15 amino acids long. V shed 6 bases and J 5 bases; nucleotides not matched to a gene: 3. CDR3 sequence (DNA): TGTGCCAGCAGGTGGACTAGCGGGGGGGAAGATACGCAGTATTTT. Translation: CASRWTSGGEDTQYF.

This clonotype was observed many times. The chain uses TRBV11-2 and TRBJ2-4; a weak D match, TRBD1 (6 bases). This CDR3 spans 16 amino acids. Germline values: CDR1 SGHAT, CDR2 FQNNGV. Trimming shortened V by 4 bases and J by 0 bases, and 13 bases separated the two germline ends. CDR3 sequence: CASSSGQIIAKNIQYF. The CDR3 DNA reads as TGTGCCAGCAGCTCCGGACAGATCATAGCCAAAAACATTCAGTACTTC.

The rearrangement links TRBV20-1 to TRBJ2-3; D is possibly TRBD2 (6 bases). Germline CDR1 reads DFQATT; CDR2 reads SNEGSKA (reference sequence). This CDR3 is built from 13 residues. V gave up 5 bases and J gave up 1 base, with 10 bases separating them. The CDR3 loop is CSAPTRGTDTQYF. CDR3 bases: TGCAGTGCTCCGACTAGAGGCACAGATACGCAGTATTTT.

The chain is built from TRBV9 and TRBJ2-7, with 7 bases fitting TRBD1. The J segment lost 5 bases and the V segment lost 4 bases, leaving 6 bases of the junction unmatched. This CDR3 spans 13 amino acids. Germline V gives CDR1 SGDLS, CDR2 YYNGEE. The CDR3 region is CASSRTTGNEQYF. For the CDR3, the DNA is TGTGCCAGCAGCCGAACGACAGGGAACGAGCAGTACTTC.

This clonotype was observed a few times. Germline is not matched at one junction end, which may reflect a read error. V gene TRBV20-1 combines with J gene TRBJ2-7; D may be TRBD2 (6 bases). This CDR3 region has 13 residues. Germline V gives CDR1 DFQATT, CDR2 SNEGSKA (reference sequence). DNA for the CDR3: TGCAGTGCGAGAGGACTACAGCACGACGAGCAGTACTTC. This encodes CSARGLQHDEQYF.

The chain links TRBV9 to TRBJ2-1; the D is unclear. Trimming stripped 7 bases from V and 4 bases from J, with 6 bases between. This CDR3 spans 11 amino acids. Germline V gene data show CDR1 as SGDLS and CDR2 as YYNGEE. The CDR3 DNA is TGTGCCAGCGGCCCTTACAATGAGCAGTTCTTC. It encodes CASGPYNEQFF.

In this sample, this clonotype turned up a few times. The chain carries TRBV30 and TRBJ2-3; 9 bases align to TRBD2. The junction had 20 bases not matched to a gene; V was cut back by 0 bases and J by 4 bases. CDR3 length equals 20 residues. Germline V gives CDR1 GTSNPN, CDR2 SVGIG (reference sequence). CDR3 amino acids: CAWSVSSKGWRGGLADTQYF. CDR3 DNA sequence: TGTGCCTGGAGTGTATCGTCAAAGGGATGGCGGGGGGGCCTTGCAGATACGCAGTATTTT.

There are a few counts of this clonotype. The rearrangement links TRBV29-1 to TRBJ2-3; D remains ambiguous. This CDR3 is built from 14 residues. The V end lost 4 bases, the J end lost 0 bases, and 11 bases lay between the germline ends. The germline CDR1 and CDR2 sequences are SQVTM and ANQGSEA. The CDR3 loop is CSVVESLSTDTQYF. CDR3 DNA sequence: TGCAGCGTTGTGGAGAGTTTGAGCACAGATACGCAGTATTTT.

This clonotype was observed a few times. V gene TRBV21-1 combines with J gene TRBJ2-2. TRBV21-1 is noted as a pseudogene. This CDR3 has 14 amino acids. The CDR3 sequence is CASSRADMVGELFF. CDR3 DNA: TGTGCCAGCAGCAGGGCAGATATGGTCGGGGAGCTGTTTTTT.

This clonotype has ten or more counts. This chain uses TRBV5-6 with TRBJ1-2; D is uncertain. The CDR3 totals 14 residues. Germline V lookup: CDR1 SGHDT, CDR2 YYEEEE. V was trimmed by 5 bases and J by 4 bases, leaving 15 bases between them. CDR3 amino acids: CASRHGSMTYGYTF. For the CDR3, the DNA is TGTGCCAGCAGACACGGTTCCATGACCTATGGCTACACCTTC. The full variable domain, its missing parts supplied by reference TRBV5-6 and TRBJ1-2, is DAGVTQSPTHLIKTRGQQVTLRCSPKSGHDTVSWYQQALGQGPQFIFQYYEEEERQRGNFPDRFSGHQFPNYSSELNVNALLLGDSALYLCASRHGSMTYGYTFGSGTRLTVV.

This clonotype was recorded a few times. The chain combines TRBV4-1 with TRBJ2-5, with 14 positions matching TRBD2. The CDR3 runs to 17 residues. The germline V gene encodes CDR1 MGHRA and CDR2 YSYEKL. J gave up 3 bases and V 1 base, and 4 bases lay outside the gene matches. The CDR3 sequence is CASSQGVGLAGEETQYF. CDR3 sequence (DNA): TGCGCCAGCAGCCAAGGCGTGGGACTAGCGGGAGAAGAGACCCAGTACTTC.

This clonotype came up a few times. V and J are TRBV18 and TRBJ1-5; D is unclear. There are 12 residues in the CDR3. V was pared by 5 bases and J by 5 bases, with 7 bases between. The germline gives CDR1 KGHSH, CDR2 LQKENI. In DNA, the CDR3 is TGTGCCAGCTCAGCTCCGGATCAGCCCCAGCATTTT. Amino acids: CASSAPDQPQHF.

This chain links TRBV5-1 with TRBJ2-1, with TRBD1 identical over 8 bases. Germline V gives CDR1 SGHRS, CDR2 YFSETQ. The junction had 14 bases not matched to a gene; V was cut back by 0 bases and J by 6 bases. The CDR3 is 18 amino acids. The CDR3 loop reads CASSLGFLTGAGRNEQFF. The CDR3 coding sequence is TGCGCCAGCAGCTTGGGATTCCTGACAGGGGCCGGGCGCAATGAGCAGTTCTTC.

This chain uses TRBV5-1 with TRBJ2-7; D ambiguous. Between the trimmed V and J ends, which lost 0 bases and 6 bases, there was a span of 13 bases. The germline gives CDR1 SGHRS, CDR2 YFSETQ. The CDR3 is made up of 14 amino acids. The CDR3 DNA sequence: TGCGCCAGCAGCTTGGGAACGTCCGTTGGCGAGCAGTACTTC. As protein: CASSLGTSVGEQYF.

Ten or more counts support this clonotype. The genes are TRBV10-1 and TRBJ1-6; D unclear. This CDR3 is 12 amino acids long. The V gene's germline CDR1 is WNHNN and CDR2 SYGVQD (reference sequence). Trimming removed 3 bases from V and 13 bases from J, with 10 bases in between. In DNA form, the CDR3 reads TGCGCCAGCAGTGACAACAGCGGCCCCCTCCACTTT. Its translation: CASSDNSGPLHF.

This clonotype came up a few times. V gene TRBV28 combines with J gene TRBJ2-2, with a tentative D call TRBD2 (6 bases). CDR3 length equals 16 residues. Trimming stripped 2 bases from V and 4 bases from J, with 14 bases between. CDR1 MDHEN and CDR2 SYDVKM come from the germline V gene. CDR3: CASSLLAIVGTGELFF. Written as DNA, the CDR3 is TGTGCCAGCAGTTTACTAGCGATAGTAGGCACCGGGGAGCTGTTTTTT.

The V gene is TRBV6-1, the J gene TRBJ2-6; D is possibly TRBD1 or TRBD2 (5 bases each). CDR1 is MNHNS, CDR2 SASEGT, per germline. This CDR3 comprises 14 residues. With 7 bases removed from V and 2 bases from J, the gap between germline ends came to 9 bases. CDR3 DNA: TGTGCCAGCATACGGGGCCCTGGGGCCAACGTCCTGACTTTC. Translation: CASIRGPGANVLTF.

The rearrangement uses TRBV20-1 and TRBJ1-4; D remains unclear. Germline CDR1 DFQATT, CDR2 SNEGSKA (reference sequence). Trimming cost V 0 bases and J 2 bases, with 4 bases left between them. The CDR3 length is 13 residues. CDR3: CSARDFTNEKLFF. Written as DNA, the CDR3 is TGCAGTGCTAGAGATTTTACTAATGAAAAACTGTTTTTT.

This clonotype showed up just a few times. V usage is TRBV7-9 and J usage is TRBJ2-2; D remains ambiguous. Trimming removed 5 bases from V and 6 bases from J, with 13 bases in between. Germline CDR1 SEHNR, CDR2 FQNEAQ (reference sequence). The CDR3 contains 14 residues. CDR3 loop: CASSLLLGSGELFF. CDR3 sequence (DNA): TGTGCCAGCAGCCTACTACTCGGTTCCGGGGAGCTGTTTTTT.

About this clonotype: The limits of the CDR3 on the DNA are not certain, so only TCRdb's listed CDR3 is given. The CDR3 here is CASSEYRILSPSIF. The chain combines TRBV25-1 with TRBJ1-5. Germline-derived CDR1 and CDR2 are MGHDK and SYGVNS. Ends included, the CDR3 has 14 residues.

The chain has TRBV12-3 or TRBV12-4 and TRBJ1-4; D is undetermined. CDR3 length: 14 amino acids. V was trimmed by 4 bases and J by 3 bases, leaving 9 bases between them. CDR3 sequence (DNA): TGTGCCAGCAGTTCGGGGAGGGCTAATGAAAAACTGTTTTTT. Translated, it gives CASSSGRANEKLFF.